This T cell receptor (beta chain) came from a study of T cells in Graves' hyperthyroidism and ophthalmopathy. TCR beta CDR3 regions were amplified from RNA. A first-round RT-PCR of the TCR CDR3 used the HTBI primer set. MiXCR, run by TCRdb on the multiplex PCR reads, gives a single entry per CDR3 protein. The data show approximately 590,000 distinct CDR3 sequences, under 60% seen once. Between the trimmed V and J ends, which lost 7 bases and 2 bases, there was a span of 12 bases. The CDR3 consists of 14 residues. Comment on this clonotype: Without the conserved terminal phenylalanine or tryptophan, this CDR3 likely stems from a read error.

Clinical symptoms, serum thyroxine, TRAb, thyroid ultrasound and orbital computed tomography informed diagnoses. This receptor was identified in a woman under 30 with Graves' hyperthyroidism. Specimen: peripheral blood or thyroid tissue (not recorded which). V is TRBV12-3 or TRBV12-4 and J is TRBJ1-5; D is possibly TRBD1 (6 bases). The CDR3: CASTPTGGNQPQHL. The DNA of the CDR3 is TGTGCCAGCACCCCGACAGGAGGCAATCAGCCCCAGCATCTT.